The T cell receptor beta chain under discussion was sequenced for a study of T cells in Graves' hyperthyroidism and ophthalmopathy. Study-wide background: Peripheral blood was secured at the point of initial diagnosis, before any treatment.

Researchers amplified the TCR beta CDR3 regions from RNA transcripts. TCR CDR3 regions were first amplified by RT-PCR with HTBI primers. From the multiplex PCR reads, TCRdb called clonotypes with MiXCR, one entry per CDR3 protein. The profile shows 300,000 to 350,000 distinct CDR3 sequences, around a sixth of them singletons. There are many counts of this clonotype. The germline gives CDR1 MDHEN, CDR2 SYDVKM. Unmatched junction bases numbered 8, after V lost 3 bases and J lost 7 bases. The CDR3 length is 14 residues. Absence of ophthalmopathy progression within 18 months defined stable Graves' hyperthyroidism. Patients aged 18 to 65 had newly diagnosed hyperthyroidism of under 2 months' duration.

The chain recombines TRBV28 with TRBJ2-5, with 7 bases lining up with TRBD1. This receptor was obtained from a man aged 25 to 40 with Graves' hyperthyroidism. The specimen was blood. CDR3 loop: CASSFFDRAGTQYF. The DNA for the CDR3 is TGTGCCAGCAGTTTCTTTGACAGGGCGGGGACCCAGTACTTC. The entire variable domain, with the rest obtained from reference TRBV28 and TRBJ2-5, is as follows: DVKVTQSSRYLVKRTGEKVFLECVQDMDHENMFWYRQDPGLGLRLIYFSYDVKMKEKGDIPEGYSVSREKKERFSLILESASTNQTSMYLCASSFFDRAGTQYFGPGTRLLVL.